This T cell receptor beta chain was captured in a study of graft-versus-host responses after intestinal transplantation. Study-level background: Recipients received multivisceral, liver-intestinal, or isolated intestinal transplants.

Study-wide results and limits: Among recipient marrow samples, GvH clones were found; some appeared first in ileum or blood.

This clone was seen a handful of times. Its target is not known. Assay used: immunoSEQ multiplex PCR; TCRdb lists only in-frame clones, some missing. This sample has around 100,000 clones, with around 94% found just once. The CDR3 runs to 14 residues. Trimming took 6 bases from V and 5 from J; bases not matched to a gene: 9. The V gene's germline CDR1 is MNHNY and CDR2 SVGAGI (reference sequence). The sample in question was unstimulated CD8+ T cells sorted from spleen or lymph node cells, obtained before transplant. The receptor comes from a human donor who was the organ donor for an intestinal transplant. The chain is built from TRBV6-6 and TRBJ1-2, with 7 bases aligning to TRBD1. CDR3 DNA sequence: TGTGCCAGCAGCTCCGCCGGGACAGCATATGGCTACACCTTC. Its protein is CASSSAGTAYGYTF.